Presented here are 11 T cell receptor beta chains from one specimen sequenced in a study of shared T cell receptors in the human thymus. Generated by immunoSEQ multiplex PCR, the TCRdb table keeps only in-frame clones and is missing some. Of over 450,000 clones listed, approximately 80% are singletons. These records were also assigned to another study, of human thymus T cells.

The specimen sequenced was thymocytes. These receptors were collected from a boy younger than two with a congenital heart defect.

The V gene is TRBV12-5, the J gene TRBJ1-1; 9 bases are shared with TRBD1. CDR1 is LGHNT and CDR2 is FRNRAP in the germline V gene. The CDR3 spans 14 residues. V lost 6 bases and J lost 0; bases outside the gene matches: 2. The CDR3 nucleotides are TGTGCTAGTGGCCGGGACAGGGTGAACACTGAAGCTTTCTTT. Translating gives CASGRDRVNTEAFF.

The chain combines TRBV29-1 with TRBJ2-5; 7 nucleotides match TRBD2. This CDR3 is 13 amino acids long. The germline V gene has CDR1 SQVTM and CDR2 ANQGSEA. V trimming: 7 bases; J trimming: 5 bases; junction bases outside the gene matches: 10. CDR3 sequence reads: CSGRRTSDETQYF. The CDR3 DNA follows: TGCAGCGGACGCCGTACTAGCGATGAGACCCAGTACTTC.

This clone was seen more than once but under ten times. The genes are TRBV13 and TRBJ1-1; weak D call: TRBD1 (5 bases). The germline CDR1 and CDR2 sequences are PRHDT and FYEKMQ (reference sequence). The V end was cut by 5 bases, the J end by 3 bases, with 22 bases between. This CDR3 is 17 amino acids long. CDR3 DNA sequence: TGTGCCAGCAGCCACCAGGATCCCTTGTCGGGGGACACTGAAGCTTTCTTT. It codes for CASSHQDPLSGDTEAFF.

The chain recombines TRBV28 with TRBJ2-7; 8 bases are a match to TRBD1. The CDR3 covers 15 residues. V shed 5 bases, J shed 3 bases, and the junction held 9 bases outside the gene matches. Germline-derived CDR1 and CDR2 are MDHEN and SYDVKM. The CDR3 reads CASSLGTGRHYEQYF. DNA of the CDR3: TGTGCCAGCAGTCTCGGGACAGGCCGCCACTACGAGCAGTACTTC. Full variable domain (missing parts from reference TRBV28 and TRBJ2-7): DVKVTQSSRYLVKRTGEKVFLECVQDMDHENMFWYRQDPGLGLRLIYFSYDVKMKEKGDIPEGYSVSREKKERFSLILESASTNQTSMYLCASSLGTGRHYEQYFGPGTRLTVT.

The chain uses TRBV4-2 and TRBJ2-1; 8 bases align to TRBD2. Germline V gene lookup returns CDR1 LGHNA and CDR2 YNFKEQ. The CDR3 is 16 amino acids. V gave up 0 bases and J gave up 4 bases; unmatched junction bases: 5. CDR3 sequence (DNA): TGTGCCAGCAGCCAAGATCTTGGCGGGGGGTACAATGAGCAGTTCTTC. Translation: CASSQDLGGGYNEQFF.

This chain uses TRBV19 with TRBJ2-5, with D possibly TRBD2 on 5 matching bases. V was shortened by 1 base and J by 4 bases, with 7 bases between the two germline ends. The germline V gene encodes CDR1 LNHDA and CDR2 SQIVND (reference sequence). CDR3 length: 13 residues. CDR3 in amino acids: CASSIVRGETQYF. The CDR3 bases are TGTGCCAGTAGTATAGTTCGGGGAGAGACCCAGTACTTC.

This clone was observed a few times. The CDR3 is CASRGQGGGTDTQYF. Written as DNA, the CDR3 is TGTGCCAGCAGAGGACAGGGTGGGGGCACAGATACGCAGTATTTT. This chain uses TRBV27 with TRBJ2-3, with TRBD1 matching 8 bases. The CDR3 length is 15 residues. Trimming removed 6 bases from V and 1 base from J; junction bases left unmatched: 6. CDR1 is MNHEY and CDR2 is SMNVEV in the germline V gene (reference sequence).

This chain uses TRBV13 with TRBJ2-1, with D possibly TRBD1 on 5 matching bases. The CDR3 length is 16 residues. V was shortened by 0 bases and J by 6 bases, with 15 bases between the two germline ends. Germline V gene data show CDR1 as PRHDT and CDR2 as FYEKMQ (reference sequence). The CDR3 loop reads CASSLGQDPRGNEQFF. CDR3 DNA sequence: TGTGCCAGCAGCTTAGGACAGGACCCAAGGGGCAATGAGCAGTTCTTC.

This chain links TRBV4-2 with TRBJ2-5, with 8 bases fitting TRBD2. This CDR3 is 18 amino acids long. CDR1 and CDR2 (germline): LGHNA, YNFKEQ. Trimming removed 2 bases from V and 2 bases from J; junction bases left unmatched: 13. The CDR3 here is CASSQLDTGLGVQETQYF. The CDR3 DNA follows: TGTGCCAGCAGCCAACTGGACACGGGACTAGGGGTTCAAGAGACCCAGTACTTC.

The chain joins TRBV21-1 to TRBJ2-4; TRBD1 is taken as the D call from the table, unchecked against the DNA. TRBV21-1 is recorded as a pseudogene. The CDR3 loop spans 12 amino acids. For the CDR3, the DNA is TGTGCCAGCAGCAATAGGGGGAACATTCAGTACTTC. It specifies CASSNRGNIQYF.

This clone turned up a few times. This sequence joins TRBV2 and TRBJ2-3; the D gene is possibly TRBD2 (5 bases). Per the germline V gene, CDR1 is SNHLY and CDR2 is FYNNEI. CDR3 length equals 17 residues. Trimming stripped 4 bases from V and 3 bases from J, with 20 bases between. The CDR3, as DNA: TGTGCCAGCAGTGTCAGGAGGAGTCGTTCAGGTACAGATACGCAGTATTTT. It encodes CASSVRRSRSGTDTQYF.